This T cell receptor beta chain was sequenced during a study of blood T cell repertoires in COVID-19. About the research overall: PBMCs, B-cell-depleted T cells, or T cells were the source of the cDNA or gDNA that made up the material.

The V gene's germline CDR1 is SGHRS and CDR2 YFSETQ. The CDR3 is made up of 16 amino acids. The ends were cut back, 5 bases at V and 4 bases at J, with 19 bases in the middle. Participants were aged roughly 18 to 89 years from 24 US areas. This table comes from immunoSEQ multiplex PCR, and its TCRdb copy is limited to in-frame clones, with some not included. The sample has some 300,000 clones; about 90% are singletons. The gene calls are TRBV5-1 and TRBJ2-1, with D possibly matching TRBD2 (5 bases). The clonotype originates from a woman aged 45-65 years who had been exposed to COVID-19. Sequencing was carried out using PBMCs or T cells enriched from blood (not recorded which). The CDR3 DNA reads as TGCGCCAGCAGTCCAAGGCCGAGGGTCCCTTACAATGAGCAGTTCTTC. Encoded protein: CASSPRPRVPYNEQFF.